This is a list of T cell receptor beta chains from one sample in a study of glioma-infiltrating T cells after dendritic cell vaccination. The table came from immunoSEQ multiplex PCR; TCRdb's copy has only in-frame clones and leaves some out. The sample shows tens of thousands of clones, approximately 83% of them seen only once. The sample in question was blood, obtained after dendritic cell vaccination. The receptors originated from a human donor with glioblastoma. Both conserved end residues are part of each CDR3. Each record gives: J gene, V gene, clone size, D gene, CDR3 DNA, CDR3 protein. D genes are given only for firm matches. Part of the rows lack a size; the others show once, few, many or a class for expanded clones.

j_gene: TRBJ2-7; v_gene: TRBV5-1; abundance: NA; d_gene: NA; CDR3nt: TGCGCCAGCAGCTATGAATTGGAGGAGCAGTACTTC; CDR3aa: CASSYELEEQYF
j_gene: TRBJ2-4; v_gene: TRBV18; abundance: few; d_gene: NA; CDR3nt: TGTGCCAGCTCCCACTCCCCGCAGGGGGGCCTATCCAAAAACATTCAGTACTTC; CDR3aa: CASSHSPQGGLSKNIQYF
j_gene: TRBJ2-7; v_gene: TRBV5-4; abundance: NA; d_gene: TRBD2; CDR3nt: TGTGCCAGCAGCTTTAGCGGGGAGAGCTCCTACGAGCAGTACTTC; CDR3aa: CASSFSGESSYEQYF
j_gene: TRBJ2-7; v_gene: TRBV7-9; abundance: NA; d_gene: TRBD1; CDR3nt: TGTGCCAGCAGCTTATCTTGGACAGGGGCCGAGCAGTACTTC; CDR3aa: CASSLSWTGAEQYF
j_gene: TRBJ2-1; v_gene: TRBV10-3; abundance: NA; d_gene: NA; CDR3nt: TGTGCCATCAGTGAGGGGGGGAGATCCTACAATGAGCAGTTCTTC; CDR3aa: CAISEGGRSYNEQFF
j_gene: TRBJ2-5; v_gene: TRBV6-4; abundance: NA; d_gene: TRBD2; CDR3nt: TGTGCCAGCAGTGACCCAGGGCGGGGGGGGCGAGGGACCCAGTACTTC; CDR3aa: CASSDPGRGGRGTQYF
j_gene: TRBJ2-7; v_gene: TRBV5-4; abundance: NA; d_gene: NA; CDR3nt: TGTGCCAGCAGCTTTTCGCGAAACTCCTACGAGCAGTACTTC; CDR3aa: CASSFSRNSYEQYF
j_gene: TRBJ2-5; v_gene: TRBV5-6; abundance: NA; d_gene: TRBD1; CDR3nt: TGTGCCAGCAGCCCGCCGGGACAGAGGTACCAAGAGACCCAGTACTTC; CDR3aa: CASSPPGQRYQETQYF
j_gene: TRBJ2-1; v_gene: TRBV19; abundance: NA; d_gene: NA; CDR3nt: TGTGCCAGTAGTATACTCAGACGGGTGGATGAGCAGTTCTTC; CDR3aa: CASSILRRVDEQFF
j_gene: TRBJ2-7; v_gene: TRBV7-6; abundance: NA; d_gene: TRBD2; CDR3nt: TGTGCCAGCAGCTCGGGGAGGGCCGAGCAGTACTTC; CDR3aa: CASSSGRAEQYF
j_gene: TRBJ2-5; v_gene: TRBV6-1; abundance: NA; d_gene: NA; CDR3nt: TGTGCGCCTCGACAGTTACAAGAGACCCAGTACTTC; CDR3aa: CAPRQLQETQYF
j_gene: TRBJ2-7; v_gene: TRBV18; abundance: few; d_gene: NA; CDR3nt: TGTGCCAGCTCACCAGCAGCAGGTAGCTACGAGCAGTACTTC; CDR3aa: CASSPAAGSYEQYF